This TCR beta chain was obtained from a study of regulatory T cells in long-lasting Graves disease. Time point indicated: newly diagnosed GD, antithyroid drugs for less than 3 months. The TCR library used RNA extracted from PBMCs. Into tubes containing EDTA, approximately 8.9 milliliters of peripheral blood were drawn. CDR3 length: 12 amino acids. The V and J ends lost 6 bases and 11 bases respectively, with 16 bases between them. Overall study results and limits: New patients shared 966 public clonotypes, and persistent patients shared more, with about 2,500. There was favoring of TRBV28, TRBJ1-2 and TRBJ2-5 in persistent disease.

Notes on this clonotype: Its specificity is unknown.

HTBI primers from iRepertoire and Arm-PCR of CDR3 regions yielded the TCR beta libraries. MiXCR, run by TCRdb on the multiplex PCR reads, gives a single entry per CDR3 protein. The table has 400,000 to 500,000 distinct CDR3 sequences, about 15% seen once. This sample also belongs to another study, concerning T cells in Graves' hyperthyroidism and ophthalmopathy. That study reports: In the first-round RT-PCR of the TCR CDR3, the HTBI primer set was used.

This rearrangement joins TRBV12-3 or TRBV12-4 to TRBJ1-1; D might be TRBD1 (6 bases). The receptor was derived from a woman younger than 45 with Graves disease. Source: peripheral blood mononuclear cells (PBMCs), taken at new diagnosis, from a patient treated with antithyroid drugs. The CDR3 spells CASRGQGTFAFF. CDR3 coding DNA: TGTGCCAGCAGGGGGCAGGGGACGTTCGCTTTCTTT.